The 10 T cell receptor beta chains given below trace back to one sample, sequenced in a study of T cells after yellow fever vaccination (dated 2019 in TCRdb). Preparation of the library involved 5' RACE. Sequenced using an Illumina HiSeq 2500. TCRdb itself trimmed the public reads at Q25 with fastp, ran MiXCR and retained productive beta chains. Identical CDR3 protein sequences are pooled into one entry, listed with their most common genes and DNA. The sample table lists 90,000 to 130,000 distinct CDR3 sequences, 8.4% of them with a count of one. Of the sample, around 25% falls within the top ten clones. This specimen's treatment or condition label, interpreted: live attenuated yellow fever vaccine strain. Here the sequenced sample was CD8+ T cells sorted from PBMCs, taken 45 days after the yellow fever booster vaccination. These receptors all stem from a man aged 25 to 40 who received the YFV17D yellow fever vaccine.

The V gene is TRBV28, the J gene TRBJ2-4, with TRBD2 identical over 7 bases. From germline, CDR1 is MDHEN and CDR2 SYDVKM. CDR3 length equals 13 residues. The trim removed 7 bases at V and 11 bases at J, leaving 11 bases unmatched. The CDR3 DNA reads TGTGCCAGCAACTCCCCCGCTAGCGGTGTTCAGTACTTC. It translates to CASNSPASGVQYF.

The V and J genes are TRBV7-6 and TRBJ2-6; no reliable D call. V was trimmed by 5 bases and J by 1 base, leaving 9 bases between them. The CDR3 loop spans 15 amino acids. Per germline, CDR1 SGHVS and CDR2 FNYEAQ. This chain's CDR3 is CASSAVESGANVLTF. The CDR3, as DNA: TGTGCCAGCAGCGCTGTGGAGTCTGGGGCCAACGTCCTGACTTTC.

The chain uses TRBV2 and TRBJ2-6; D is unclear. The CDR3 spans 13 residues. From germline, CDR1 is SNHLY and CDR2 FYNNEI. V lost 10 bases and J 4 bases, leaving 11 bases between the germline ends. CDR3 sequence (DNA): TGTGCCATAGTTCCCTCAGGGGCCAACGTCCTGACTTTC. This sequence encodes CAIVPSGANVLTF.

This clonotype was observed a handful of times. V gene TRBV5-4 combines with J gene TRBJ2-1, with no clear D. The germline CDR1 and CDR2 sequences are SGHNT and YYREEE (reference sequence). The CDR3 loop spans 14 amino acids. With 4 bases removed from V and 8 bases from J, the gap between germline ends came to 16 bases. CDR3 in amino acids: CASSAPGPLDEQFF. CDR3 coding DNA: TGTGCCAGCAGCGCACCGGGTCCTTTGGATGAGCAGTTCTTC.

The chain has TRBV14 and TRBJ2-7, with a possible D match to TRBD1 (5 bases). Trimming took off 4 bases at V and 9 bases at J, with 10 bases between the two ends. CDR1 SGHDN and CDR2 FVKESK come from the germline V gene. The CDR3 is 11 residues long. CDR3 region: CASSPGQWQYF. As DNA, the CDR3 is TGTGCCAGCAGCCCAGGACAATGGCAGTACTTC.

The chain combines TRBV5-4 with TRBJ2-5; maybe TRBD1 (5 bases). Between the trimmed V and J ends, which lost 3 bases and 2 bases, there was a span of 11 bases. Germline CDR1 SGHNT, CDR2 YYREEE (reference sequence). The CDR3 spans 14 residues. CDR3 DNA sequence: TGTGCCAGCAGCTCAGGGAACTTTCAAGAGACCCAGTACTTC. Translating gives CASSSGNFQETQYF.

This clonotype was found many times. The rearrangement joins TRBV5-5 to TRBJ2-1; 9 nucleotides match TRBD1. The V gene end was trimmed by 4 bases and the J gene end by 3 bases; junction bases not matched to a gene: 8. Looked up from germline, CDR1 is SGHKS and CDR2 is YYEKEE (reference sequence). CDR3 length equals 16 residues. In DNA, the CDR3 is TGTGCCAGCAGCCCCTGGGACAGGGCCCACTACAATGAGCAGTTCTTC. It is translated as CASSPWDRAHYNEQFF.

Only a few counts were recorded for this clonotype. The J gene is TRBJ2-1, the V gene TRBV5-5; D uncertain. CDR1 is SGHKS, CDR2 YYEKEE, per germline (reference sequence). This CDR3 region has 15 residues. V shed 1 base and J shed 1 base, with 9 bases lying between them. CDR3 sequence: CASSLWASSYNEQFF. The CDR3 bases are TGTGCCAGCAGCTTGTGGGCTAGTTCCTACAATGAGCAGTTCTTC.

The chain joins TRBV7-2 to TRBJ2-7; D unresolved. The V end lost 2 bases, the J end lost 1 base, and 12 bases lay between the germline ends. The V gene's germline CDR1 is SGHTA and CDR2 FQGNSA. This CDR3 is built from 15 residues. CDR3 residues: CASSLPPTGSYEQYF. CDR3 bases: TGTGCCAGCAGCTTACCTCCGACGGGTTCCTACGAGCAGTACTTC.

This clonotype was counted ten times or more. The chain couples TRBV5-5 to TRBJ2-7; 8 bases are a match to TRBD1. The junction had 12 bases not matched to a gene; V was cut back by 4 bases and J by 3 bases. The CDR3 is made up of 16 amino acids. CDR1 and CDR2 (germline): SGHKS, YYEKEE (reference sequence). The CDR3 region is CASSPLGTGRYYEQYF. CDR3 sequence (DNA): TGTGCCAGCAGCCCCCTCGGGACAGGACGTTACTACGAGCAGTACTTC.